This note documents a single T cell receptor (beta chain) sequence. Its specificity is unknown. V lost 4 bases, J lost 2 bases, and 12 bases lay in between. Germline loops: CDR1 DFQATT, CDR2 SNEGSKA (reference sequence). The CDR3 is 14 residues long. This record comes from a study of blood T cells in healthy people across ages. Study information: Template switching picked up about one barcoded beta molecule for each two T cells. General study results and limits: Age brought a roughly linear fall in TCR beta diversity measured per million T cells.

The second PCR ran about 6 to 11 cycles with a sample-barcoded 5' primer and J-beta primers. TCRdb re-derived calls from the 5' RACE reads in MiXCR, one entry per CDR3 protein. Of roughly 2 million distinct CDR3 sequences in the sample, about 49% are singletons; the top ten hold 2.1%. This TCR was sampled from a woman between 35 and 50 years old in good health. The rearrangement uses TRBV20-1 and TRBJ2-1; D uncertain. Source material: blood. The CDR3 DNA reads TGCAGTGCTACCCACCGGAGAACCTACAATGAGCAGTTCTTC. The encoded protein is CSATHRRTYNEQFF.